This T cell receptor (beta chain) was documented in a study of blood T cell repertoires in COVID-19. As for the study in general: Acute and convalescent COVID-19 samples came from the United States, Italy and Spain. Sources were T cells, B-cell-depleted T cells, or PBMCs; the material itself was cDNA or gDNA.

Looked up from germline, CDR1 is LNHDA and CDR2 is SQIVND (reference sequence). CDR3 length: 13 amino acids. Between the trimmed V and J ends, which lost 9 bases and 4 bases, there was a span of 13 bases. Per the original methods: Using reference gene primer amplification, nucleated cell counts were estimated. Clones were sequenced by immunoSEQ multiplex PCR, and TCRdb holds only the in-frame ones, with some missing. That table is the source of V, J and clone size, and D and trimming were worked out from the DNA. The table includes 97,000 or so clones, roughly nine tenths detected once. The material sequenced was peripheral blood. The chain carries TRBV19 and TRBJ1-5; no clear D. The source is a man aged 55 to 70 with acute or convalescent COVID-19. CDR3: CASQPRDNQPQHF. CDR3 in DNA: TGTGCCAGCCAACCGAGGGATAATCAGCCCCAGCATTTT.